The clone carrying this T cell receptor (beta chain) appeared many times. Regarding time point: technical triplicate 2. The sorted libraries were made from 1 million CD4+ or CD8+ T cells. V gave up 8 bases and J gave up 0 bases, with 11 bases separating them. CDR1 and CDR2 from the germline V gene are SEHNR and FQNEAQ (reference sequence). CDR3 length equals 13 residues. These data come from a study of neurological immune-mediated disorders. cDNA was made by 5'RACE with 10-nucleotide random UMIs. From 15-18 subjects, over 170 million TCR-beta sequences were obtained in each sequencing run. MiXCR, applied by TCRdb to the 5' RACE reads, yields one record per CDR3 protein. The repertoire consists of under 35,000 distinct CDR3 sequences, with 13% occurring once and the leading ten covering 5% to 6.5%.

The specimen sequenced was CD4+ T cells from blood. The V gene is TRBV7-9, the J gene TRBJ2-7, with D possibly matching TRBD2 (6 bases). This sequence was found in a female donor with HTLV-1-associated myelopathy (HAM/TSP). CDR3 sequence reads: CASVDYSSYEQYF. The CDR3, as DNA: TGTGCCAGCGTGGACTACAGCTCCTACGAGCAGTACTTC.